This T cell receptor beta chain came from a study of T-cell memory formation after mild COVID-19. The study's findings and limits: Researchers could not confirm that second-wave clones peaking on day 37 targeted SARS-CoV-2. Clones contracting over day 15 to 85 were CD4/CD8 balanced, with later expanders leaning CD4+. Pre-infection memory contained some responding clones, which suggested that cross-reactive memory had joined. CD4+ contracting clones lay mainly in CM and EM, CD8+ ones in EMRA.

TCRdb fed the 5' RACE reads into MiXCR, producing one record per CDR3 protein. This sample yields around 250,000 distinct CDR3 sequences, of which roughly 16% are seen a single time; around 23% belongs to the top ten. This clonotype was observed a handful of times. Its specificity is unknown. The CDR3 is 18 residues long. Looked up from germline, CDR1 is MNHEY and CDR2 is SVGEGT. V lost 6 bases to trimming and J lost 4 bases; unmatched junction nucleotides: 17. The specimen was PBMCs or a T cell subset sorted from them (not recorded which). The sequence was obtained from a man younger than 35 who had mild COVID-19 (a few samples of this study predate the infection). Cell type and time point are not known. V and J are TRBV6-2 or TRBV6-3 and TRBJ2-1; 8 bases align to TRBD2. The DNA of the CDR3 is TGTGCCAGCAGGTTAAAATCTAGCGTGCGGGGGGCGTACAATGAGCAGTTCTTC. Translating it yields CASRLKSSVRGAYNEQFF.